This entry lists 10 T cell receptor beta chains sequenced from one sample in a study of tumor-infiltrating lymphocytes in primary liver carcinoma. Starting from approximately 0.45 ug of total RNA, TCR beta cDNA was produced with a primer in the constant region. Slightly modified ARM-PCR, run as three nested multiplex PCR rounds, produced the TCR beta libraries. TRBV1-TRBV30 forward primers paired with a C-beta reverse primer were used in the first two PCR rounds, which ran approximately 11 cycles each. One entry per CDR3 protein results from TCRdb running MiXCR on the multiplex PCR reads. The table shows approximately 120,000 distinct CDR3 sequences, with approximately 64% occurring only once. Extraction of RNA together with DNA used 20-30 mg of unsorted bulk tissue. Material for sequencing was liver tumor tissue from sampling region 3. Documented subset: tumor region T3, left-lateral pole. The receptors were sampled from an older woman with primary liver carcinoma and hepatitis B virus infection.

This clonotype was seen a handful of times. CDR3 coding DNA: TGTGCCAGTACTGATCCGGGACCGCTATACGAGCAGTACTTC. Its translation: CASTDPGPLYEQYF. The chain has TRBV28 and TRBJ2-7; D may be TRBD1 or TRBD2 (5 bases each). The CDR3 is 14 amino acids. Germline loops: CDR1 MDHEN, CDR2 SYDVKM. Trimming took 9 bases from V and 4 from J, leaving 19 bases between them.

Concerning this clonotype: Since no conserved phenylalanine or tryptophan closes the CDR3, a read error is the likely cause. The chain couples TRBV2 to TRBJ2-5; D gene uncertain. This CDR3 region has 14 residues. Germline CDR1 reads SNHLY; CDR2 reads FYNNEI. V was clipped by 6 bases and J by 5 bases, with 16 bases between them. CDR3: CASRVDPSGETQYL. The CDR3 DNA reads TGTGCCAGCAGAGTCGACCCATCTGGGGAGACCCAGTACCTC.

This clonotype was counted ten times or more. This rearrangement joins TRBV4-2 to TRBJ2-1; D uncertain. Between the trimmed V and J ends, which lost 2 bases and 0 bases, there was a span of 14 bases. Germline V gene lookup returns CDR1 LGHNA and CDR2 YNFKEQ. The CDR3 consists of 17 residues. The CDR3 sequence is CASSQTGSESSYNEQFF. CDR3 nucleotides: TGTGCCAGCAGCCAAACTGGATCGGAGAGCTCCTACAATGAGCAGTTCTTC.

Turning to this clonotype: A junction end diverges from the germline sequence, so it may reflect a read error. V and J are TRBV11-2 and TRBJ1-2; 7 bases match TRBD1. CDR3 length: 16 amino acids. Per germline, CDR1 SGHAT and CDR2 FQNNGV. The CDR3 DNA reads as TGTGCCTGCAGCCGATCCGAGCCAGGGGGTAACTATGGCTACACCTTC. The encoded protein is CACSRSEPGGNYGYTF.

The sample holds a few counts of this clonotype. The chain joins TRBV5-1 to TRBJ2-1; TRBD2 matches 10 bases. CDR1 and CDR2 (germline): SGHRS, YFSETQ. V was pared by 8 bases and J by 6 bases, with 11 bases of the junction left unmatched. The CDR3 loop spans 15 amino acids. The CDR3 DNA follows: TGCGCCAGTAGCCCGAAAGCGGGAGGGGTCAATGAGCAGTTCTTC. Amino acid sequence: CASSPKAGGVNEQFF.

Details on this clonotype: This may arise from a read error, as a much more abundant clone is one base away. The chain recombines TRBV5-4 with TRBJ1-1; 7 bases line up with TRBD1. The CDR3 length is 14 residues. Germline V gene sequence: CDR1 SGHNT, CDR2 YYREEE (reference sequence). With V trimmed by 3 bases and J by 5 bases, 7 bases remained unmatched. The CDR3 here is CASSSGTEVTEAFF. In DNA form, the CDR3 reads TGTGCCAGCAGCTCCGGGACAGAGGTTACTGAAGCTTTCTTT.

This clonotype showed up many times. J is TRBJ2-1 and V is TRBV12-3 or TRBV12-4; D is undetermined. Between the trimmed V and J ends, which lost 2 bases and 5 bases, there was a span of 10 bases. The CDR3 runs to 14 residues. In DNA, the CDR3 is TGTGCCAGCAGTTTAACCCCGGACCACAATGAGCAGTTCTTC. Encoded protein: CASSLTPDHNEQFF.

This clonotype has only a few counts. The V and J genes are TRBV10-3 and TRBJ2-7, with TRBD1 matching 7 bases. Germline CDR1 ENHRY, CDR2 SYGVKD. J lost 5 bases, V lost 6 bases, and 4 bases had no gene match. The CDR3 spans 12 residues. For the CDR3, the DNA is TGTGCCATCAGCCGAGACAGGGACGAGCAGTACTTC. It codes for CAISRDRDEQYF.

Notes on this clonotype: Because it lacks the conserved phenylalanine or tryptophan at the end, this CDR3 is likely a read error. The rearrangement links TRBV10-3 to TRBJ1-4; no definite D call. Trimming cost V 3 bases and J 2 bases, with 10 bases left between them. Looked up from germline, CDR1 is ENHRY and CDR2 is SYGVKD. CDR3 length equals 15 residues. The CDR3 sequence is CAISDAGSTNEKLFL. CDR3 bases: TGTGCCATCAGTGATGCCGGTTCCACTAATGAAAAACTGTTTCTT.

J is TRBJ2-7 and V is TRBV7-9; maybe TRBD2 (6 bases). The V end was cut by 3 bases, the J end by 2 bases, with 11 bases between. CDR3 size: 14 residues. From germline, CDR1 is SEHNR and CDR2 FQNEAQ (reference sequence). CDR3: CASSFTSWTYEQYF. Written as DNA, the CDR3 is TGTGCCAGCAGCTTTACTAGCTGGACCTACGAGCAGTACTTC.